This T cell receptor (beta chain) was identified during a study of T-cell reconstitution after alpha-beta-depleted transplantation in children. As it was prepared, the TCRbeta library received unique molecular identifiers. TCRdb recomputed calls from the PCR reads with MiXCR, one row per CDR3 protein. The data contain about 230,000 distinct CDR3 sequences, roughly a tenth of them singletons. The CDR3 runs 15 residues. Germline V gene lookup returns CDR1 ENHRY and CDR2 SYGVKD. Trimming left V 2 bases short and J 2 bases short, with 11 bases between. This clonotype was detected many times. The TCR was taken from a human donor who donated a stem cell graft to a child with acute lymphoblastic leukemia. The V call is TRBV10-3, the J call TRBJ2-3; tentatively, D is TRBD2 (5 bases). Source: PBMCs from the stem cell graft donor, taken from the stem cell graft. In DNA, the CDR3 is TGTGCCATCAGTGAGCTAGCCCCACCCACAGATACGCAGTATTTT. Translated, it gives CAISELAPPTDTQYF.